The 5 T cell receptor beta chains given below trace back to one sample, sequenced in a study of T cell responses to AZD1222 COVID-19 vaccine. TCRdb's copy holds only in-frame clones and misses some; the assay was immunoSEQ multiplex PCR. Among some 120,000 clones listed, around nine tenths were seen once. The sample consisted of peripheral blood, taken 28 days after the second AZD1222 dose. The source of these receptors is an adult who received the AZD1222 COVID-19 vaccine.

This sequence joins TRBV5-4 and TRBJ2-3; no clear D gene. The CDR3 length is 14 residues. The germline V gene has CDR1 SGHNT and CDR2 YYREEE (reference sequence). Deletions cut 3 bases from V and 1 base from J, with 9 bases between. DNA of the CDR3: TGTGCCAGCAGCTCCGCCTGGGGCACAGATACGCAGTATTTT. Translating it yields CASSSAWGTDTQYF.

This sequence joins TRBV6-4 and TRBJ1-5; 8 bases map to TRBD1. Germline V lookup: CDR1 MRHNA, CDR2 SNTAGT. This CDR3 contains 14 residues. V trimming: 6 bases; J trimming: 9 bases; junction bases outside the gene matches: 10. The CDR3 nucleotides are TGTGCCAGCAGCACCACAGGGGGAATGGGGCCCCAGCATTTT. This gives the protein CASSTTGGMGPQHF.

The genes are TRBV7-6 and TRBJ1-4, with D hard to call. Looked up from germline, CDR1 is SGHVS and CDR2 is FNYEAQ. CDR3 size: 12 residues. V gave up 3 bases and J gave up 8 bases, with 7 bases separating them. CDR3 sequence reads: CASSFASEKLFF. The CDR3 DNA is TGTGCCAGCAGCTTTGCTAGCGAAAAACTGTTTTTT.

This clone has a single count. The V gene is TRBV28, the J gene TRBJ2-2; tentative D call: TRBD2 (7 bases). Germline V lookup: CDR1 MDHEN, CDR2 SYDVKM. CDR3 length equals 18 residues. The V gene lost 2 bases and the J gene lost 5 bases, with 21 bases spanning the gap. CDR3: CASSLDSRGGPGTGELFF. DNA of the CDR3: TGTGCCAGCAGTTTAGATTCTAGGGGGGGCCCGGGTACCGGGGAGCTGTTTTTT.

J is TRBJ1-1 and V is TRBV7-3; the D is unclear. CDR3 size: 13 residues. V lost 6 bases and J 6 bases, leaving 14 bases between the germline ends. Germline CDR1 SGHTA, CDR2 FQGTGA. Here the CDR3 reads CASRSGLGSEAFF. DNA of the CDR3: TGTGCCAGCAGGTCAGGCCTCGGCTCTGAAGCTTTCTTT.